This TCR beta chain came from a study of blood T cell repertoires in COVID-19. Across the whole study: Donors in the United States, Italy and Spain gave samples during acute or convalescent COVID-19. PBMCs, B-cell-depleted T cells, or T cells were the source of the cDNA or gDNA that made up the material.

Original handling: By means of reference gene primer amplification, nucleated cell counts were estimated. The method was immunoSEQ multiplex PCR; TCRdb's version includes in-frame clones alone and lacks a portion of them. V and J calls and clone size are given by that table; D and trimming were obtained from the DNA. The sample shows 300,000 or so clones, around 89% of them seen only once. Sequenced: peripheral blood. The clonotype originates from a man between 18 and 35 years old who had recovered from COVID-19.

For the CDR3, the DNA is TGTGCCAGCAGACAGTGGGGGCAGTATAATGAAAAACTGTTTTTT. Encoded protein: CASRQWGQYNEKLFF. The V call is TRBV7-2, the J call TRBJ1-4, with a weak D call TRBD1 (6 bases). V shed 6 bases and J shed 4 bases, with 15 bases lying between them. There are 15 residues in the CDR3. CDR1 is SGHTA and CDR2 is FQGNSA in the germline V gene.